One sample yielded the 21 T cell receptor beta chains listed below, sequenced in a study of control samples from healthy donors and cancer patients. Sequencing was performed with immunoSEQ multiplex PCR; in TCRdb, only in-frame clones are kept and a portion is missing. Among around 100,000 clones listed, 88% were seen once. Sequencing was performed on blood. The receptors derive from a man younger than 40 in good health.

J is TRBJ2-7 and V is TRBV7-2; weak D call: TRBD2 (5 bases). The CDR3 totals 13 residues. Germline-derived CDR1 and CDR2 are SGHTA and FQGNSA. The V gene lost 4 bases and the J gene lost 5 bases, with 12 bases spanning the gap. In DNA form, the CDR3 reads TGTGCCAGCAGCTCCCAAGGGCGGGACGAGCAGTACTTC. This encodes CASSSQGRDEQYF.

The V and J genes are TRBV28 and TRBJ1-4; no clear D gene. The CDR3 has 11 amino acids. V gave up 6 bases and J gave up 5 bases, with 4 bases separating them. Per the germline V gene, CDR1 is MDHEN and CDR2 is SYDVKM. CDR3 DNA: TGTGCCAGCAGCATGAATGAAAAACTGTTTTTT. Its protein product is CASSMNEKLFF.

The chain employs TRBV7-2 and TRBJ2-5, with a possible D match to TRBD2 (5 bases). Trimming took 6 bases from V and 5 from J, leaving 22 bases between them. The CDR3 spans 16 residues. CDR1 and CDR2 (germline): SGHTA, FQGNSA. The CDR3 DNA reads TGTGCCAGCAGTCACTCCCCCCAGCGGCTGCAGGAGACCCAGTACTTC. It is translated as CASSHSPQRLQETQYF.

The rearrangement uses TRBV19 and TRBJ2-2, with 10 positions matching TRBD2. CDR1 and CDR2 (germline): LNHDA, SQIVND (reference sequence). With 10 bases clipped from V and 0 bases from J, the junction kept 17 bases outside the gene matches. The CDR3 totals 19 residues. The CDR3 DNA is TGTGCCACCATACTTCGCGGACCGGGACTAGCGTCGAACACCGGGGAGCTGTTTTTT. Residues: CATILRGPGLASNTGELFF.

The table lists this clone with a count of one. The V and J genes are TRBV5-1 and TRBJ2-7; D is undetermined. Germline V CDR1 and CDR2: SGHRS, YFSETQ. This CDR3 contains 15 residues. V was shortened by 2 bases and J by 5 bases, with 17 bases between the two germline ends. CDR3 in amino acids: CASSFFGESLNEQYF. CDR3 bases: TGCGCCAGCAGCTTTTTTGGGGAATCTCTCAACGAGCAGTACTTC. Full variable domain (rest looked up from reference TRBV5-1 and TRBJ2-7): KAGVTQTPRYLIKTRGQQVTLSCSPISGHRSVSWYQQTPGQGLQFLFEYFSETQRNKGNFPGRFSGRQFSNSRSEMNVSTLELGDSALYLCASSFFGESLNEQYFGPGTRLTVT.

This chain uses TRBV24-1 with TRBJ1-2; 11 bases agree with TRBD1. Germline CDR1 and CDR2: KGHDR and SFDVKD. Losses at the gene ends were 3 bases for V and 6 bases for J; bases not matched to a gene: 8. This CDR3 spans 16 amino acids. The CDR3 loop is CATSDTGTGGSNGYTF. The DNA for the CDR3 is TGTGCCACCAGTGATACCGGGACAGGGGGAAGTAATGGCTACACCTTC.

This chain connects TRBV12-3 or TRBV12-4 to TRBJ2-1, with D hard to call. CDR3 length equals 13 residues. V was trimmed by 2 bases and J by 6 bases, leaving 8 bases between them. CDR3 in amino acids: CASSLQHTNEQFF. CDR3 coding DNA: TGTGCCAGCAGTTTACAACACACCAATGAGCAGTTCTTC.

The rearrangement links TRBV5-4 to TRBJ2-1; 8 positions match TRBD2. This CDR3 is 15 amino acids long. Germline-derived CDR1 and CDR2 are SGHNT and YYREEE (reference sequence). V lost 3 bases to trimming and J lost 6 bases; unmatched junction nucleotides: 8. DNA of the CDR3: TGTGCCAGCAGCTCCCGGACTAGCTGGGCCAATGAGCAGTTCTTC. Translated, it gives CASSSRTSWANEQFF.

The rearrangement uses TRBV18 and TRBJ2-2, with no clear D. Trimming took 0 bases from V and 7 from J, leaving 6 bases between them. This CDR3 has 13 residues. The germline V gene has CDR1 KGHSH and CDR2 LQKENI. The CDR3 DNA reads TGTGCCAGCTCACCACCGCCCATCGGGGAGCTGTTTTTT. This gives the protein CASSPPPIGELFF.

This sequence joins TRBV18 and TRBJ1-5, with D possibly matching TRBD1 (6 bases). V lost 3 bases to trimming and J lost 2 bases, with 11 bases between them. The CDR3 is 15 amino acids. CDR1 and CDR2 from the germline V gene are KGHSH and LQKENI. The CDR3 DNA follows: TGTGCCAGCTCACCTGCGGCAGGGGGCAATCAGCCCCAGCATTTT. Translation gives CASSPAAGGNQPQHF.

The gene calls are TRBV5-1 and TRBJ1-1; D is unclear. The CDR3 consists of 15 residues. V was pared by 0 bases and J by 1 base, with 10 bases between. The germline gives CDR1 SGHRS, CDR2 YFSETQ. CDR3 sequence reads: CASSLALDANTEAFF. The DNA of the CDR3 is TGCGCCAGCAGCTTGGCCTTGGATGCGAACACTGAAGCTTTCTTT. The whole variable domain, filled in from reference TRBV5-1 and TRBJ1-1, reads KAGVTQTPRYLIKTRGQQVTLSCSPISGHRSVSWYQQTPGQGLQFLFEYFSETQRNKGNFPGRFSGRQFSNSRSEMNVSTLELGDSALYLCASSLALDANTEAFFGQGTRLTVV.

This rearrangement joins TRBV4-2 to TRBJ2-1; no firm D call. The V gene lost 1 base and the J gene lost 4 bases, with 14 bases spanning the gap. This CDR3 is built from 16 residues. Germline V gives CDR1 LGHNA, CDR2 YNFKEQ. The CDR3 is CASSQGTALGYNEQFF. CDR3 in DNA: TGTGCCAGCAGCCAAGGAACTGCTTTGGGGTACAATGAGCAGTTCTTC.

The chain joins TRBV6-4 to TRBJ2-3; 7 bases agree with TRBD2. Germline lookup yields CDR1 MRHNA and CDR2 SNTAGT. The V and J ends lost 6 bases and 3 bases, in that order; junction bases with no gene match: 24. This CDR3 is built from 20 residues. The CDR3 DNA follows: TGTGCCAGCAGATTCCCGGCGGGAGAAAAGGACCCGTCCCCTACAGATACGCAGTATTTT. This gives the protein CASRFPAGEKDPSPTDTQYF.

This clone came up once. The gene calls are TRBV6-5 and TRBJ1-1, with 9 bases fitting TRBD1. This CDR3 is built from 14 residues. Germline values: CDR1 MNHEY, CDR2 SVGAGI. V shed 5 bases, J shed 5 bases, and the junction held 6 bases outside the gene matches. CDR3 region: CASSLTGGGTEAFF. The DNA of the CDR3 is TGTGCCAGCAGTCTTACAGGGGGCGGGACTGAAGCTTTCTTT.

The CDR3 reads CASGKLAGGSNEQFF. The CDR3 DNA follows: TGTGCCAGTGGAAAACTAGCGGGAGGTTCGAATGAGCAGTTCTTC. The genes are TRBV19 and TRBJ2-1; TRBD2 agrees at 12 bases. The germline V gene has CDR1 LNHDA and CDR2 SQIVND (reference sequence). The CDR3 extends over 15 amino acids. Trimming at V came to 8 bases and at J to 7 bases, leaving 9 bases not matched to a gene.

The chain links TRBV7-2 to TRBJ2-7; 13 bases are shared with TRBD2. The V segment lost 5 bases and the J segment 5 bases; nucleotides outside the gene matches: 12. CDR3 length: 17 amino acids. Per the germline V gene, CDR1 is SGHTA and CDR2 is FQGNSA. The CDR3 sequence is CASSPPSSLAGGHEQYF. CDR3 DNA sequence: TGTGCCAGCAGCCCTCCCTCGTCACTAGCGGGAGGGCACGAGCAGTACTTC.

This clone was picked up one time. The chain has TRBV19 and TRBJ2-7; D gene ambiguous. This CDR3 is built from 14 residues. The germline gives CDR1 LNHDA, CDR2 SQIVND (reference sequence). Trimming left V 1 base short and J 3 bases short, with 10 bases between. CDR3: CASSIADGNYEQYF. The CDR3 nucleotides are TGTGCCAGTAGTATAGCCGACGGTAACTACGAGCAGTACTTC.

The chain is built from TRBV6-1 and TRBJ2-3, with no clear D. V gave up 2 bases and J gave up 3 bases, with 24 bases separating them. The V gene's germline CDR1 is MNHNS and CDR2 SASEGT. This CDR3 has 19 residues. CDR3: CASSERPPFRALWTDTQYF. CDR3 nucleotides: TGTGCCAGCAGTGAAAGGCCCCCTTTTAGGGCTCTGTGGACAGATACGCAGTATTTT.

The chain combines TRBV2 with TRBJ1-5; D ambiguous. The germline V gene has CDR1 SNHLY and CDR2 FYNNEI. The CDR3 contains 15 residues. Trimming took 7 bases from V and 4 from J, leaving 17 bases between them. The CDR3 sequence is CASKESRVPNQPQHF. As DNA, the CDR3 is TGTGCCAGCAAAGAAAGTAGGGTCCCAAATCAGCCCCAGCATTTT.

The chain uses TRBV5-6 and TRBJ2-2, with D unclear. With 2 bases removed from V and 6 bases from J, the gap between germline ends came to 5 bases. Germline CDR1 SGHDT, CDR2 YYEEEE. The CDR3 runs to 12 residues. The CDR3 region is CASSLGPGELFF. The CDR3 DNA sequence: TGTGCCAGCAGCTTAGGCCCCGGGGAGCTGTTTTTT.

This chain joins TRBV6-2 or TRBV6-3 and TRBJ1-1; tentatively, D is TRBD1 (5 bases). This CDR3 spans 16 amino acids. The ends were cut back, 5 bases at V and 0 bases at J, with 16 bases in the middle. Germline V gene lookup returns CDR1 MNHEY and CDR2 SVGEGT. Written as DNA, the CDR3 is TGTGCCAGCAGTCGTGGGACTGGAATGATGAACACTGAAGCTTTCTTT. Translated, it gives CASSRGTGMMNTEAFF.